This TCR beta chain stems from a study of T-cell reconstitution after alpha-beta-depleted transplantation in children. As to this clonotype: Antigen unknown.

Library preparation (for TCRbeta) was performed with unique molecular identifiers. One entry per CDR3 protein results from TCRdb running MiXCR on the PCR reads. Here the sample spans about 980,000 distinct CDR3 sequences, around 30% being singletons. Study findings and constraints: Fresh T-cell production supplied most of the T-cell counts and diversity seen one year after transplant. Certain patients had high TCRbeta diversity at day 60, and it came from recipient T cells and thymic progenitors that survived. Several hundred expanded graft clones reportedly gave rise to the alpha-beta T cells present about two months after transplant.

This CDR3 comprises 16 residues. V was clipped by 3 bases and J by 2 bases, with 20 bases between them. From germline, CDR1 is DFQATT and CDR2 SNEGSKA (reference sequence). This TCR derives from a boy younger than two who had a stem cell transplant for SCID, so the T cells may come from the graft donor. The chain links TRBV20-1 to TRBJ2-7, with D perhaps TRBD2 (6 bases). The sample in question was PBMCs, mostly from graft donor cells, obtained 360 days after TCRalphabeta/CD19-depleted stem cell transplant. The CDR3, as DNA: TGCAGTGCTAGCGACGGGCGGAGGGCCGAACCCTACGAGCAGTACTTC. Encoded protein: CSASDGRRAEPYEQYF.